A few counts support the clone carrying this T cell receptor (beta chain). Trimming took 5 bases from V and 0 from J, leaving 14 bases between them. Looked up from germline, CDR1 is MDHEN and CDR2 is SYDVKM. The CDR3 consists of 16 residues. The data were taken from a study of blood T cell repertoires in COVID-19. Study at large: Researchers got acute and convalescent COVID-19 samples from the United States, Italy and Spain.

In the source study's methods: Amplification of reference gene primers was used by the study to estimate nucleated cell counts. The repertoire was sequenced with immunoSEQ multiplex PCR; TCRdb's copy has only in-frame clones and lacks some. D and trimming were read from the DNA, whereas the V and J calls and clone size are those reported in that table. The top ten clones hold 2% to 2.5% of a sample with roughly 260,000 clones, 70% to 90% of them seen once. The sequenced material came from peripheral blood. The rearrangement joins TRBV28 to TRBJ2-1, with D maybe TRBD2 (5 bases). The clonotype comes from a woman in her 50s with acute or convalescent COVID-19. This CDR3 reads CASSPRRASSYNEQFF. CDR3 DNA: TGTGCCAGCAGTCCTCGGCGGGCGAGCTCCTACAATGAGCAGTTCTTC.